This T cell receptor beta chain was identified in a study of CD4 T cells in relation to SARS-CoV-2 and coronaviruses. Study information: After roughly 11 days of antigen culture, PBMC TCR beta CDR3s were sequenced.

Points from the study as a whole: Pre-pandemic and post-infection samples never came from the same donor.

There are a few counts of this clone. The antigen remains unidentified. The unexposed donors gave CD4+ T cells in about 2010-2019, prior to COVID-19. CD4+ T cells were isolated from the cells after more than 8 days of culture. Testing used SARS-CoV-2 S/N and four cold-coronavirus spikes on unexposed-donor CD4+ T cells, cells permitting. The data were produced by immunoSEQ multiplex PCR, yet TCRdb's version contains in-frame clones alone and is incomplete. Here the sample spans around 24,000 clones, about three quarters being singletons. Trimming took 4 bases from V and 0 from J; bases not matched to a gene: 2. The CDR3 consists of 15 residues. Germline V lookup: CDR1 SGHDN, CDR2 FVKESK.

The sequencing input was CD4+ T cells from PBMCs, cultured in vitro. This clonotype was sampled from a human donor in good health. The rearrangement joins TRBV14 to TRBJ2-2; 7 bases agree with TRBD2. This CDR3 is CASSRGGTNTGELFF. In DNA, the CDR3 is TGTGCCAGCAGCCGGGGGGGAACGAACACCGGGGAGCTGTTTTTT. The complete variable domain, with remaining parts taken from reference TRBV14 and TRBJ2-2, reads EAGVTQFPSHSVIEKGQTVTLRCDPISGHDNLYWYRRVMGKEIKFLLHFVKESKQDESGMPNNRFLAERTGGTYSTLKVQPAELEDSGVYFCASSRGGTNTGELFFGEGSRLTVL.